The entry below gives a single TCR beta chain sequence along with its context. The sample comes from a study of control samples from healthy donors and cancer patients. Method: immunoSEQ multiplex PCR; TCRdb's copy keeps in-frame clones and lacks some. The sample has around 31,000 clones, approximately 94% seen once. Germline V lookup: CDR1 SGHDN, CDR2 FVKESK. The ends were cut back, 1 base at V and 6 bases at J, with 9 bases in the middle. The CDR3 loop spans 13 amino acids. The source material was blood. The rearrangement joins TRBV14 to TRBJ1-2; unclear D gene. The clonotype comes from a man aged 55 to 70 in good health. The CDR3 DNA reads TGTGCCAGCAGCCAAGCCGGCGTTAATGGCTACACCTTC. Amino acids: CASSQAGVNGYTF.